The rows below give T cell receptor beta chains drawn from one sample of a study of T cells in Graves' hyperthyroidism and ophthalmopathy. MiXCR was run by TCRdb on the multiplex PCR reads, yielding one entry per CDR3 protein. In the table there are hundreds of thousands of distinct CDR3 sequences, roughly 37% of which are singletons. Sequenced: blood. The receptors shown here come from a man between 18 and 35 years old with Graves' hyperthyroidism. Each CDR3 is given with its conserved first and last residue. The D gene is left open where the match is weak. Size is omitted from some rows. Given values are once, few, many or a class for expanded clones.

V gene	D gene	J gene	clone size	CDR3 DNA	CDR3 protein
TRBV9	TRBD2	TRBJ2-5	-	TGTGCCAGCATCCCGCTAGCGGGCAGGGAGACCCAGTACTTC	CASIPLAGRETQYF
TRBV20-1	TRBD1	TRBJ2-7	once	TGCAGTGCTCGGGACAGGGTTCCCTACGAGCAGTACTTC	CSARDRVPYEQYF
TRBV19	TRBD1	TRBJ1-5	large	TGTGCCAGTGCAACAGGGAGGGGGCCAAATCAGCCCCAGCATTTT	CASATGRGPNQPQHF
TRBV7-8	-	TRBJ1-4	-	TGTGCCAGCAGCTTAATGGCTGGAGACACTGAAAAACTGTTTTTT	CASSLMAGDTEKLFF
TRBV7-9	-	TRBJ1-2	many	TGTGCCAGCAGCTTAGCGCTGAGGGACCACTATGGCTACACCTTC	CASSLALRDHYGYTF
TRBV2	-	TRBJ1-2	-	TGTGCCAGCAGTGTGGGCCCTATTAACTATGGCTACACCTTC	CASSVGPINYGYTF
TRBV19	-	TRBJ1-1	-	TGTGCCAGTAGACAGGAAATCACTGAAGCTTTCTTT	CASRQEITEAFF
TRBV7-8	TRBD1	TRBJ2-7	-	TGTGCCAGCAGCTTAGGCTCCGGGACAGCGTTTAACTACGAGCAGTACTTC	CASSLGSGTAFNYEQYF
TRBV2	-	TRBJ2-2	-	TGTGCCAGCAGTGTAGCCCGTGGCACCGGGGAGCTGTTTTTT	CASSVARGTGELFF
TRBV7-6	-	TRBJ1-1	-	TGTGCCAGCACGGGGGGACCTGGGAACACTGAAGCTTTCTTT	CASTGGPGNTEAFF
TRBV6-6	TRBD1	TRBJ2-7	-	TGTGCCAGCATCCGGGAACAGGGGTACGAGCAGTACTTC	CASIREQGYEQYF
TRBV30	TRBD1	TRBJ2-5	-	TGTGCCTGGAGGGTGACAGGGGTGGAGACCCAGTACTTC	CAWRVTGVETQYF
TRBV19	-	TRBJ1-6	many	TGTGCCAGTAGTACCACATCGGGGGATTCACCCCTCCACTTT	CASSTTSGDSPLHF
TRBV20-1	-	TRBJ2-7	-	TGCAGTGCGAGTGGGTGGGCTTACGAGCAGTACTTC	CSASGWAYEQYF